This T cell receptor (beta chain) is drawn from a study of memory CD4+ T cells and cytomegalovirus serostatus. V was trimmed by 4 bases and J by 6 bases, leaving 3 bases between them. The CDR3 is 11 amino acids. Germline V gives CDR1 ENHRY, CDR2 SYGVKD. TCRdb's table, derived via immunoSEQ multiplex PCR, lists solely in-frame clones and lacks some. The sample lists more than 45,000 clones; about four fifths were seen once. Single viable CD3+CD4+CD8-CD45RO+ cells were sorted as the memory CD4+ T cells. This rearrangement joins TRBV10-3 to TRBJ2-2; no firm D call. The TCR comes from an adult in good health and CMV-seronegative. The sequencing input was memory CD4+ T cells from blood. The CDR3 protein is CAISGSGELFF. The CDR3, as DNA: TGTGCCATCAGTGGGTCCGGGGAGCTGTTTTTT.